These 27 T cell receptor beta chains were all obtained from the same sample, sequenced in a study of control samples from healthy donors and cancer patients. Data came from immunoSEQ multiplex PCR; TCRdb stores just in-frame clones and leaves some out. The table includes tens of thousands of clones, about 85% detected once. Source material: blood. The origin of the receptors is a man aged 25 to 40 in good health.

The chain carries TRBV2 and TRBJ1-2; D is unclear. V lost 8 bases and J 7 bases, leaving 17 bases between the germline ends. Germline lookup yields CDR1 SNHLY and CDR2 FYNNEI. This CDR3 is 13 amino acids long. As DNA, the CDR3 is TGTGCCAGCGAAGCTAGGTGGTTGATTGGCTACACCTTC. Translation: CASEARWLIGYTF.

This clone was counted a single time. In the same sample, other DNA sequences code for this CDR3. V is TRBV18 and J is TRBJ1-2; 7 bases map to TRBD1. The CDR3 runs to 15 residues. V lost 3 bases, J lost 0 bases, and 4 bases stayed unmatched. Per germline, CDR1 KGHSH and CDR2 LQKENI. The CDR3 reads CASSPRQGANYGYTF. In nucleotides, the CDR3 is TGTGCCAGCTCACCTCGACAGGGAGCTAACTATGGCTACACCTTC.

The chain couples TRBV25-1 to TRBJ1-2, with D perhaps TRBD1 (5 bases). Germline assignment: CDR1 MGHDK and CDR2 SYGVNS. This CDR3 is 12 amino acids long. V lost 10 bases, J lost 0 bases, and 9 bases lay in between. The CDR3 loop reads CATGGTNYGYTF. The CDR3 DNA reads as TGTGCCACGGGGGGAACTAACTATGGCTACACCTTC.

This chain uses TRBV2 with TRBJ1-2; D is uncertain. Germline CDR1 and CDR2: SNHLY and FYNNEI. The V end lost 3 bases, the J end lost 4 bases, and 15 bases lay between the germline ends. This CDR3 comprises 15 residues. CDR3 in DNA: TGTGCCAGCAGTGATCACGATTCAGCTGGCTATGGCTACACCTTC. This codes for CASSDHDSAGYGYTF.

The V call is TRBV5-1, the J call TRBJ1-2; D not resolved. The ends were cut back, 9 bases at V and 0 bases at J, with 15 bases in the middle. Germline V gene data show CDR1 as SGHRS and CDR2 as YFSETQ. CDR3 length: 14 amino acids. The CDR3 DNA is TGCGCCACCTCCCTCTCCGGGTCTAACTATGGCTACACCTTC. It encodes CATSLSGSNYGYTF.

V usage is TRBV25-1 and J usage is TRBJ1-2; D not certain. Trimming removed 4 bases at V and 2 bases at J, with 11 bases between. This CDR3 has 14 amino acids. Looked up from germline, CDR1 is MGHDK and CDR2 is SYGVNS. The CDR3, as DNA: TGTGCCAGCAGTGTGCCCGGTCTAAACTATGGCTACACCTTC. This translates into CASSVPGLNYGYTF.

The CDR3 nucleotides are TGCGCCAGCAGCCCTCGATTGGGTAGGAATGAAAAACTGTTTTTT. It codes for CASSPRLGRNEKLFF. The chain has TRBV5-1 and TRBJ1-4; D not resolved. Germline V gives CDR1 SGHRS, CDR2 YFSETQ. The CDR3 totals 15 residues. Trimming took 4 bases from V and 5 from J, leaving 15 bases between them.

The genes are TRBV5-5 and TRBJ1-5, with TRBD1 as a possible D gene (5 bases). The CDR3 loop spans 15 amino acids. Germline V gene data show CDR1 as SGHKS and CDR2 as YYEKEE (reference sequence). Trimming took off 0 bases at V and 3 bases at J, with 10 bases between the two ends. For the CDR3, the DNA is TGTGCCAGCAGCTTGGTATCGGGACTCAATCAGCCCCAGCATTTT. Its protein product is CASSLVSGLNQPQHF.

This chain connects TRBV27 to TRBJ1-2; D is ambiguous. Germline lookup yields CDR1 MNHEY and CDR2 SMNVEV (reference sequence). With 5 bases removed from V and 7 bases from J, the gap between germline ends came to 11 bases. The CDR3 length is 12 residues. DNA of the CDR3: TGTGCCAGCAGTCCCGGCGCGGGTGGCTACACCTTC. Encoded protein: CASSPGAGGYTF.

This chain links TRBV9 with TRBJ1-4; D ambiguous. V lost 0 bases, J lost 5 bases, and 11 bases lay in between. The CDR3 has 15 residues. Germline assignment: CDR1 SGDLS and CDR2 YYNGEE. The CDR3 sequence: CASSVDSTVNEKLFF. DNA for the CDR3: TGTGCCAGCAGCGTAGATTCGACGGTCAATGAAAAACTGTTTTTT.

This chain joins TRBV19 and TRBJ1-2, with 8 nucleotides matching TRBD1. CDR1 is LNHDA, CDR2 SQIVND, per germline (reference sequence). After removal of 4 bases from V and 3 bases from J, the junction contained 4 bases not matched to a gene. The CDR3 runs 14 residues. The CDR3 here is CASSTGTGDYGYTF. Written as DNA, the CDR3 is TGTGCCAGTAGTACGGGGACAGGTGACTATGGCTACACCTTC.

The CDR3 DNA reads as TGTGCCAGCAGCTCCCAACAGGGAATGAACACTGAAGCTTTCTTT. The encoded protein is CASSSQQGMNTEAFF. This chain joins TRBV7-9 and TRBJ1-1; tentatively, D is TRBD1 (6 bases). The CDR3 consists of 15 residues. The germline V gene has CDR1 SEHNR and CDR2 FQNEAQ (reference sequence). V lost 4 bases to trimming and J lost 0 bases, with 12 bases between them.

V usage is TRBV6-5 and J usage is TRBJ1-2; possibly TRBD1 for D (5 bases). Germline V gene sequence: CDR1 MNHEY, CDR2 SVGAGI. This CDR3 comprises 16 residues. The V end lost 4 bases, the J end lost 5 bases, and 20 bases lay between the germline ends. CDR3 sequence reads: CASSSRQPTWGYGYTF. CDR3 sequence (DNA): TGTGCCAGCAGTTCCCGACAGCCCACCTGGGGTTATGGCTACACCTTC.

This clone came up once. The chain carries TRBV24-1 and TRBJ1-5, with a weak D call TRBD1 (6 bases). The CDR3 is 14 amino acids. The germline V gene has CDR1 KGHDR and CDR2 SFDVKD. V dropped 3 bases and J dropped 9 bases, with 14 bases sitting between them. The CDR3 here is CATSDRQGKGPQHF. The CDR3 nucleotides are TGTGCCACCAGTGATCGTCAGGGGAAGGGGCCCCAGCATTTT.

CDR3 amino acids: CASSSSGGISYEQYF. The DNA of the CDR3 is TGTGCCAGCAGTTCGTCAGGGGGTATCTCCTACGAGCAGTACTTC. The chain is built from TRBV28 and TRBJ2-7, with 7 bases that match TRBD1. CDR3 length equals 15 residues. V was clipped by 4 bases and J by 0 bases; unmatched bases: 6. Per germline, CDR1 MDHEN and CDR2 SYDVKM.

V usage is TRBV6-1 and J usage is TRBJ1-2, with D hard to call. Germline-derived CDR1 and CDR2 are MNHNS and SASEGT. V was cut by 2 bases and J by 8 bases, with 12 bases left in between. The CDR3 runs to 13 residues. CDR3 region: CASSERLGGGYTF. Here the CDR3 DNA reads TGTGCCAGCAGTGAAAGGTTGGGTGGCGGCTACACCTTC.

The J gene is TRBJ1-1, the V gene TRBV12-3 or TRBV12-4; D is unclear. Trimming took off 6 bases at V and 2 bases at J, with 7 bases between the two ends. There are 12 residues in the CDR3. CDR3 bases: TGTGCCAGCAGCCATCCCAACACTGAAGCTTTCTTT. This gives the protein CASSHPNTEAFF.

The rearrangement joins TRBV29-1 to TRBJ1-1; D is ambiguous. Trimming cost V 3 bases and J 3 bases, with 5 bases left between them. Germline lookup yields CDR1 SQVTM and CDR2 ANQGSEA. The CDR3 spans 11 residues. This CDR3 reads CSVDTYTEAFF. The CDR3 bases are TGCAGCGTTGACACCTACACTGAAGCTTTCTTT.

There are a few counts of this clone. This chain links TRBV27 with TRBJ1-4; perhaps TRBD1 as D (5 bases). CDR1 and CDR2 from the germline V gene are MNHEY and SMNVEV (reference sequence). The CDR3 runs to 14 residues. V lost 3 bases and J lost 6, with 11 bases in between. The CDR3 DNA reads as TGTGCCAGCAGTTTTGGCCAGGGATATGAAAAACTGTTTTTT. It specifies CASSFGQGYEKLFF.

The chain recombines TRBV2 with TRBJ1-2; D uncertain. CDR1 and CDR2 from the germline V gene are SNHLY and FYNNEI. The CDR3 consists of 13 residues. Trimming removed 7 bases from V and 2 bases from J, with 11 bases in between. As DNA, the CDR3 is TGTGCCAGCAACGGGCCCTTGAACTATGGCTACACCTTC. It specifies CASNGPLNYGYTF.

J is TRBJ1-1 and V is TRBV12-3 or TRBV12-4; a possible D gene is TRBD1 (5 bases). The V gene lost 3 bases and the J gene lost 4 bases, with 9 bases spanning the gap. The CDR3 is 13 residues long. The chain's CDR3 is CASSFRESTEAFF. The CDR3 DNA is TGTGCCAGCAGTTTCAGGGAAAGCACTGAAGCTTTCTTT.

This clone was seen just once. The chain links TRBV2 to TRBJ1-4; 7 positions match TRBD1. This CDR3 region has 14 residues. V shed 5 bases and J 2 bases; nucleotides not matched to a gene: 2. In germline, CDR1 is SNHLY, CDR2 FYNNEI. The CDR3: CASSRGHTNEKLFF. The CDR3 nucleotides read TGTGCCAGCAGTAGGGGGCACACTAATGAAAAACTGTTTTTT.

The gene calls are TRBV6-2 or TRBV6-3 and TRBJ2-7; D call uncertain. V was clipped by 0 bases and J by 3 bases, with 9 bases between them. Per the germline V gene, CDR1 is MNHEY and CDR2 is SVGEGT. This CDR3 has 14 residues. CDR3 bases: TGTGCCAGCAGTTACTCAGTTTGGGGCTACGAGCAGTACTTC. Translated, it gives CASSYSVWGYEQYF.

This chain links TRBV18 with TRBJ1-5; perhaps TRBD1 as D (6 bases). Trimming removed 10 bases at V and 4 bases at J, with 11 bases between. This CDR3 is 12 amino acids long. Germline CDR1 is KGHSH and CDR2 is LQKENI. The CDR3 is CATGGPNQPQHF. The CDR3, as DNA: TGTGCCACCGGGGGGCCAAATCAGCCCCAGCATTTT.

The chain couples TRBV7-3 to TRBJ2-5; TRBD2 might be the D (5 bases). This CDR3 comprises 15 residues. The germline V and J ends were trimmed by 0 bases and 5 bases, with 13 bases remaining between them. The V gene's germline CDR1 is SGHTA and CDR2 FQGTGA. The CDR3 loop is CASSLTPGMRETQYF. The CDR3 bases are TGTGCCAGCAGCTTAACCCCGGGGATGAGGGAGACCCAGTACTTC.

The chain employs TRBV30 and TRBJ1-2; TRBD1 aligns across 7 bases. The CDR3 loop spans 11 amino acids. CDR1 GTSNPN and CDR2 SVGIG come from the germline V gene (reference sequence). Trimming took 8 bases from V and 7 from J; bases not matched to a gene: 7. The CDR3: CARRGQGGYTF. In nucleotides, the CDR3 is TGTGCCCGAAGGGGGCAGGGTGGCTACACCTTC.

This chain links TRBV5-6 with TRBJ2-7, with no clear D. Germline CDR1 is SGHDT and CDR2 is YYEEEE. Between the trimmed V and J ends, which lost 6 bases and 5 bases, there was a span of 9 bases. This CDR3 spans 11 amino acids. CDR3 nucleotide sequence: TGTGCCAGCACGCTTGACCACGAGCAGTACTTC. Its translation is CASTLDHEQYF.